At least ten counts were recorded for the clone carrying this T cell receptor (beta chain). This entry belongs to a study of human T cells and chemical hapten exposure. Stated time point: patch test 1, 2 weeks after DPC sensitization. Specified treatment: therapeutic diphenylcyclopropenone sensitization with weekly scalp DPC. Unfractionated whole blood yielded total RNA. TCRdb reanalysed the RACE reads using MiXCR and keeps one entry per CDR3 protein. The repertoire includes fewer than 45,000 distinct CDR3 sequences, over 3.5% of them detected once, and 26% sits in the top ten. Trimming removed 1 base from V and 14 bases from J; junction bases left unmatched: 7. In germline, CDR1 is MDHEN, CDR2 SYDVKM. The CDR3 spans 14 residues.

This sequence was found in a man between 45 and 60 years old with alopecia areata. Some clones in this sample may be carry-over from other donors' samples. The rearrangement joins TRBV28 to TRBJ1-6; 8 bases match TRBD1. The material was whole blood, obtained in connection with sensitization to the hapten diphenylcyclopropenone (DPC). The CDR3 region has the DNA TGTGCCAGCAGTTTATCCCAGGGGGCCGGGACCCTCCACTTT. Amino acid sequence: CASSLSQGAGTLHF.